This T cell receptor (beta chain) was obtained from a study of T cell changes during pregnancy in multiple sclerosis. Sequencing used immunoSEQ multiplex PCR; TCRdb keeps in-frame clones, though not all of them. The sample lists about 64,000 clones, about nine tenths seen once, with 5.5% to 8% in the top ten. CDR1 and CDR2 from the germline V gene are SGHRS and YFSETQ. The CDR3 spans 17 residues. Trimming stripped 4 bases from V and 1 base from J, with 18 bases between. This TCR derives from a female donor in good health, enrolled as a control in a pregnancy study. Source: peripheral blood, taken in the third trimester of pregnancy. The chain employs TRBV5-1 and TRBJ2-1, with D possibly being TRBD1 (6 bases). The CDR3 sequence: CASSATGQITSYNEQFF. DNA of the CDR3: TGCGCCAGCAGCGCAACTGGACAGATCACATCCTACAATGAGCAGTTCTTC.